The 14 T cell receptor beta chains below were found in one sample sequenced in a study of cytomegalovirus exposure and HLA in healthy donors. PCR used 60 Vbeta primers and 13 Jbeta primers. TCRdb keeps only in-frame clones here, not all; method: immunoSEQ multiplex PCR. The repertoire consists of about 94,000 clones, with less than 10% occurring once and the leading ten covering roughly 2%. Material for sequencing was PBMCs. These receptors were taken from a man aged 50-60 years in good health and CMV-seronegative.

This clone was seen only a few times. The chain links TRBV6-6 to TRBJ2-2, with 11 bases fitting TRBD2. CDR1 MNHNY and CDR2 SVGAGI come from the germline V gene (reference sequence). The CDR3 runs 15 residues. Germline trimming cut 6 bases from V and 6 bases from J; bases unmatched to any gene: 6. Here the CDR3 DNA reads TGTGCCAGCAGAATGACTAGCGGGAATGCCGGGGAGCTGTTTTTT. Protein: CASRMTSGNAGELFF.

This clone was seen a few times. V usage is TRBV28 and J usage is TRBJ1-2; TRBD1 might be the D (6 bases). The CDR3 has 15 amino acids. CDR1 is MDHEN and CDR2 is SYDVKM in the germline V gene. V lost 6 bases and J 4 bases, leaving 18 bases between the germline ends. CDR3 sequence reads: CASSLLGGAAYGYTF. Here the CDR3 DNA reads TGTGCCAGCAGCCTTTTGGGGGGGGCTGCCTATGGCTACACCTTC.

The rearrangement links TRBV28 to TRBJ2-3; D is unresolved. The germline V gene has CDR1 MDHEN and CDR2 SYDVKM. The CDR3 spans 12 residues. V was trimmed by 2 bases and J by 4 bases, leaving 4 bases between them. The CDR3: CASSLPSDTQYF. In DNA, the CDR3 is TGTGCCAGCAGTTTACCCTCAGATACGCAGTATTTT.

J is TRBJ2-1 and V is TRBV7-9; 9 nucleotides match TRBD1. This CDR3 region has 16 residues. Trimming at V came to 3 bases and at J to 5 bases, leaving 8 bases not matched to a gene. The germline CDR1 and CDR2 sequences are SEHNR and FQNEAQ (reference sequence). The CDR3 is CASSFKGTGPDNEQFF. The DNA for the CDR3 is TGTGCCAGCAGCTTTAAAGGGACAGGGCCTGACAATGAGCAGTTCTTC. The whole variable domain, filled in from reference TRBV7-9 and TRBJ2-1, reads DTGVSQNPRHKITKRGQNVTFRCDPISEHNRLYWYRQTLGQGPEFLTYFQNEAQLEKSRLLSDRFSAERPKGSFSTLEIQRTEQGDSAMYLCASSFKGTGPDNEQFFGPGTRLTVL.

The CDR3 nucleotides are TGCGCCAGCAAACAGGGGACAGGGGGGTATGAGCAGTTCTTC. The encoded protein is CASKQGTGGYEQFF. This sequence joins TRBV5-1 and TRBJ2-1; TRBD1 aligns across 11 bases. This CDR3 contains 14 residues. V gave up 6 bases and J gave up 8 bases; unmatched junction bases: 7. Germline loops: CDR1 SGHRS, CDR2 YFSETQ.

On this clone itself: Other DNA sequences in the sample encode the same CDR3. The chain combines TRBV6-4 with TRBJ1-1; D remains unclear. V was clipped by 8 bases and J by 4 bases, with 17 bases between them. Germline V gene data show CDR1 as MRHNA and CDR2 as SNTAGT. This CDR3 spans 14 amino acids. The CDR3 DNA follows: TGTGCCAGCGCATCGGAAGGAGGATCCACTGAAGCTTTCTTT. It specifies CASASEGGSTEAFF.

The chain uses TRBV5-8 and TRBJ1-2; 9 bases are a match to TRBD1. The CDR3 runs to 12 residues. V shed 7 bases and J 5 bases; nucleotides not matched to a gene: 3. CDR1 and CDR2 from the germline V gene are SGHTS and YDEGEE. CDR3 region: CASGDRAYGYTF. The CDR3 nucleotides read TGTGCCAGCGGGGACAGGGCTTATGGCTACACCTTC.

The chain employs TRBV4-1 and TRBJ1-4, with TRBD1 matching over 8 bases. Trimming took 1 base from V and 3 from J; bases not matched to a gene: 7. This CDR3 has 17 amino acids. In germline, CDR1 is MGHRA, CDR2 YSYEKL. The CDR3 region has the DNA TGCGCCAGCAGCCAAGGACAGGGGACAACGGCTAATGAAAAACTGTTTTTT. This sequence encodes CASSQGQGTTANEKLFF.

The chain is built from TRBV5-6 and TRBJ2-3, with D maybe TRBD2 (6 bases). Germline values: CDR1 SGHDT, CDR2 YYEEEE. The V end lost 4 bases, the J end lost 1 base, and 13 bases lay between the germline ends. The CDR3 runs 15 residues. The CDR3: CASSPGGVGTDTQYF. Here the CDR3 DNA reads TGTGCCAGCAGCCCCGGGGGAGTCGGCACAGATACGCAGTATTTT.

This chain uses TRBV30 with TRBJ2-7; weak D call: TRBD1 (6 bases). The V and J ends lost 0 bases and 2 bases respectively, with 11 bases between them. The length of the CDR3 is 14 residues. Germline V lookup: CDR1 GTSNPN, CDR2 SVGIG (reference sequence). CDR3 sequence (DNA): TGTGCCTGGAGTGTATACAGGGTTCCCTACGAGCAGTACTTC. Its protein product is CAWSVYRVPYEQYF.

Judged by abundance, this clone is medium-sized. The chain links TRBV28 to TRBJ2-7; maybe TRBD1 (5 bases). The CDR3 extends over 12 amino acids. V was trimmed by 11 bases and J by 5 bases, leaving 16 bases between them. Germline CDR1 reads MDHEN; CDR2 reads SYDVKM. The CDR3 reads CALGRRANEQYF. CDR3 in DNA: TGTGCCCTTGGGCGCAGGGCCAACGAGCAGTACTTC.

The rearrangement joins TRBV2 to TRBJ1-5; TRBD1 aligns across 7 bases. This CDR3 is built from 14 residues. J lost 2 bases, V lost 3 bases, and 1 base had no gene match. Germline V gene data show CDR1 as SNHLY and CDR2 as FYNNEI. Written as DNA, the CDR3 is TGTGCCAGCAGTGATGGACAGGGCAATCAGCCCCAGCATTTT. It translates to CASSDGQGNQPQHF. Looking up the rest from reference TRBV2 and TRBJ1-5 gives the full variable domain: EPEVTQTPSHQVTQMGQEVILRCVPISNHLYFYWYRQILGQKVEFLVSFYNNEISEKSEIFDDQFSVERPDGSNFTLKIRSTKLEDSAMYFCASSDGQGNQPQHFGDGTRLSIL.

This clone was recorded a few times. The CDR3 DNA reads TGCGCCAGCAGCCAAGATCGCTCGGGCGGGAGGTCCTCCTACGAGCAGTACTTC. It is translated as CASSQDRSGGRSSYEQYF. The chain couples TRBV4-3 to TRBJ2-7; 8 positions match TRBD2. This CDR3 spans 18 amino acids. V shed 0 bases and J 0 bases; nucleotides not matched to a gene: 10. Germline assignment: CDR1 LGHNA and CDR2 YSLEER.

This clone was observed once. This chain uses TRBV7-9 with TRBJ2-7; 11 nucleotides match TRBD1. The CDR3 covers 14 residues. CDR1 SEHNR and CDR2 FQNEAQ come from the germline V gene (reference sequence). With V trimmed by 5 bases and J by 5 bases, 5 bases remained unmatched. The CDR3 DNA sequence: TGTGCCAGCAGCCGGGGACAGGGGGTGGACGAGCAGTACTTC. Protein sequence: CASSRGQGVDEQYF.